This T cell receptor beta chain comes out of a study of T-cell memory formation after mild COVID-19. In this sample, this clonotype turned up a few times. The CDR3 is 16 residues long. With 4 bases removed from V and 1 base from J, the gap between germline ends came to 17 bases. The germline V gene encodes CDR1 SGDLS and CDR2 YYNGEE. A single record per CDR3 protein comes from TCRdb applying MiXCR to the 5' RACE reads. The data hold fewer than 700,000 distinct CDR3 sequences, with roughly 18% observed a single time. The TCR was taken from an adult woman who had mild COVID-19 (a few samples of this study predate the infection). Cell type and time point are not known. Sequencing was done on a sample of PBMCs or a T cell subset sorted from them (not recorded which). The chain employs TRBV9 and TRBJ1-1, with TRBD1 as a possible D gene (6 bases). The CDR3 coding sequence is TGTGCCAGCAGCCCAAACACCGGGACATCGAACACTGAAGCTTTCTTT. It codes for CASSPNTGTSNTEAFF.